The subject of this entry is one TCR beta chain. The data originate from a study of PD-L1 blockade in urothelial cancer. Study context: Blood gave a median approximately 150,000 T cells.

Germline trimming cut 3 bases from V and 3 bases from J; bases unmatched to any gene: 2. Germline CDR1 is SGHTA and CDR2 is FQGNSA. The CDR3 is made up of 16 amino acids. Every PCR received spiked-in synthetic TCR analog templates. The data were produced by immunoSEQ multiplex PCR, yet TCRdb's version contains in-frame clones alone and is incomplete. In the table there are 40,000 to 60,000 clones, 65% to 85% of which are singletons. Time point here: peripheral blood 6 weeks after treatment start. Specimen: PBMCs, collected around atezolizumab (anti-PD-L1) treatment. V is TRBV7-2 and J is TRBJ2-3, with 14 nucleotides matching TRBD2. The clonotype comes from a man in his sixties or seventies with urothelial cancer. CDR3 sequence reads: CASSFGLAGGTDTQYF. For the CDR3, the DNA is TGTGCCAGCAGCTTCGGACTAGCGGGAGGAACAGATACGCAGTATTTT. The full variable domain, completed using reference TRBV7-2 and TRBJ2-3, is GAGVSQSPSNKVTEKGKDVELRCDPISGHTALYWYRQSLGQGLEFLIYFQGNSAPDKSGLPSDRFSAERTGGSVSTLTIQRTQQEDSAVYLCASSFGLAGGTDTQYFGPGTRLTVL.